The T cell receptor beta chain under discussion was sequenced for a study of post-analysis software for immune sequencing data. With respect to this clonotype: Its antigen remains unidentified.

cDNA libraries for TCR beta contained unique molecular identifiers. The source material, 1 to 10 million T cells, gave rise to roughly 500,000 cDNA molecules. TCRdb fed the PCR reads into MiXCR, producing one record per CDR3 protein. This sample has 750,000 to 950,000 distinct CDR3 sequences, with approximately 50% found just once. CDR3 length: 19 residues. The V end lost 6 bases, the J end lost 2 bases, and 30 bases lay between the germline ends. Germline CDR1 and CDR2: SGHRS and YFSETQ. Study-level results: TRBV segments more frequent in patients than in controls numbered a few and included TRBV5-6, TRBV5-1 and TRBV20-1. With F measure, samples from one preparation batch clustered together strongly. Controls showed significantly higher normalized Chao1 diversity than did multiple sclerosis patients.

The J gene is TRBJ2-7, the V gene TRBV5-1; D gene ambiguous. This sequence was found in a girl between 10 and 17 years old with multiple sclerosis. Sequenced: blood. Here the CDR3 reads CASNPPPGQQTSKPYEQYF. CDR3 coding DNA: TGCGCCAGCAACCCCCCTCCGGGCCAACAGACCTCAAAACCCTACGAGCAGTACTTC.